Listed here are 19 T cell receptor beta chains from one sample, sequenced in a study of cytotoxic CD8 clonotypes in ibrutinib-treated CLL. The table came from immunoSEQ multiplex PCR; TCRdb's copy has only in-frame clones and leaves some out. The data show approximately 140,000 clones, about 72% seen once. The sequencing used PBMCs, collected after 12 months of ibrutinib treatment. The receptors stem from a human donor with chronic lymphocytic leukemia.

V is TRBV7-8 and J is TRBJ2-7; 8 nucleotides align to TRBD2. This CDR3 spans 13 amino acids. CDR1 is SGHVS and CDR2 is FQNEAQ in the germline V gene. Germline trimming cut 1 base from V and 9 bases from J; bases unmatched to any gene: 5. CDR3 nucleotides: TGTGCCAGCAGCTTAGGAGCGGGGGCAGGGCAGTACTTC. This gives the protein CASSLGAGAGQYF.

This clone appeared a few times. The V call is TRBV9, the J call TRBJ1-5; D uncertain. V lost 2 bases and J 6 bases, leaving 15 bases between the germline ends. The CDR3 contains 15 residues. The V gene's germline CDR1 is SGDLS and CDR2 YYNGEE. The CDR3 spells CASSVTGVLGQPQHF. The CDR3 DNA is TGTGCCAGCAGCGTTACTGGCGTGTTAGGTCAGCCCCAGCATTTT.

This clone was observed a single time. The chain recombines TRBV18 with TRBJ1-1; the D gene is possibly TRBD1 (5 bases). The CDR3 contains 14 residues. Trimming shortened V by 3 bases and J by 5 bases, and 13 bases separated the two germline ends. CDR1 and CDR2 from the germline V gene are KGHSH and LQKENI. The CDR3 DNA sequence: TGTGCCAGCTCACCGGGACGGGGAACAACTGAAGCTTTCTTT. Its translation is CASSPGRGTTEAFF.

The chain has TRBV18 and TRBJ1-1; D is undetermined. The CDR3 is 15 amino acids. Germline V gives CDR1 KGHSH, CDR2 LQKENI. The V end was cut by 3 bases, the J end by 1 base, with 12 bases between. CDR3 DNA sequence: TGTGCCAGCTCACCGGGTCGGATAGCGAACACTGAAGCTTTCTTT. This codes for CASSPGRIANTEAFF.

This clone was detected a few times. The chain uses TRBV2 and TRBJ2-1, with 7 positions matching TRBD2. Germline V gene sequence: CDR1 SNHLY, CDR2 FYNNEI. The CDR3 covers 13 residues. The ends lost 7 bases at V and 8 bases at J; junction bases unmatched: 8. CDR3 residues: CASIGLGLDEQFF. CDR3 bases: TGTGCCAGCATAGGACTAGGATTGGATGAGCAGTTCTTC.

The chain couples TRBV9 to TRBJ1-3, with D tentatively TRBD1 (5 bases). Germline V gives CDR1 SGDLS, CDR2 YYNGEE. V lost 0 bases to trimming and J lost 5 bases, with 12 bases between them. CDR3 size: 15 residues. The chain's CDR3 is CASSVGGELRNTIYF. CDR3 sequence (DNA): TGTGCCAGCAGCGTAGGAGGGGAGTTAAGAAACACCATATATTTT.

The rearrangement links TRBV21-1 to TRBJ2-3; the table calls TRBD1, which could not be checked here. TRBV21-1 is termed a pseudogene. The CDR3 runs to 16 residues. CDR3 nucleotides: TGTGCCAGCAGCAAAGGGGGGACAGGGCAACCAGATACGCAGTATTTT. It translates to CASSKGGTGQPDTQYF.

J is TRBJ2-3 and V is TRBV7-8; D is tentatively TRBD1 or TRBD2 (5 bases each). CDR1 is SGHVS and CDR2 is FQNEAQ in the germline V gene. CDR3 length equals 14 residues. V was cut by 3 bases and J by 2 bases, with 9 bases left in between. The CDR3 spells CASSLGPNTDTQYF. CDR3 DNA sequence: TGTGCCAGCAGCTTGGGACCTAACACAGATACGCAGTATTTT.

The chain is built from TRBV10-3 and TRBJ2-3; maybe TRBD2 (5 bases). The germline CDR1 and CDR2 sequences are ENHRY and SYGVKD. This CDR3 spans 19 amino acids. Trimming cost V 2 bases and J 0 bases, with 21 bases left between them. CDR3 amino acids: CAISEVPERRERSTDTQYF. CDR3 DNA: TGTGCCATCAGTGAGGTCCCTGAGAGGAGAGAGCGGAGCACAGATACGCAGTATTTT.

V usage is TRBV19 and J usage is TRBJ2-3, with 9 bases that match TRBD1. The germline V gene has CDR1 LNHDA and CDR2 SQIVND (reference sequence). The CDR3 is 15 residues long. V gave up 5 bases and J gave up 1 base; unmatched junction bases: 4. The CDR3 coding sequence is TGTGCCAGTAGTGACAGGGGGAAAGGCACAGATACGCAGTATTTT. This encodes CASSDRGKGTDTQYF. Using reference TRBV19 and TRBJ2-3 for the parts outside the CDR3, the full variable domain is DGGITQSPKYLFRKEGQNVTLSCEQNLNHDAMYWYRQDPGQGLRLIYYSQIVNDFQKGDIAEGYSVSREKKESFPLTVTSAQKNPTAFYLCASSDRGKGTDTQYFGPGTRLTVL.

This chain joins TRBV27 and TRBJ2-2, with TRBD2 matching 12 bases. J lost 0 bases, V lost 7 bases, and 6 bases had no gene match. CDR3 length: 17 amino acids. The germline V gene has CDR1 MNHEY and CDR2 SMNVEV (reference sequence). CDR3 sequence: CASTTSGSSTNTGELFF. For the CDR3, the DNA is TGTGCCAGCACGACTAGCGGGAGTTCCACGAACACCGGGGAGCTGTTTTTT.

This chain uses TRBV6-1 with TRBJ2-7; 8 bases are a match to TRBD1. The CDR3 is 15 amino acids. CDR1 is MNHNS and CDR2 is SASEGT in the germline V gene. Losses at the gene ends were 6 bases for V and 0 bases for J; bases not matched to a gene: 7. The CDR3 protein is CASRAGTGSSYEQYF. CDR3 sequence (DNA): TGTGCCAGCAGGGCCGGGACAGGTTCCTCCTACGAGCAGTACTTC.

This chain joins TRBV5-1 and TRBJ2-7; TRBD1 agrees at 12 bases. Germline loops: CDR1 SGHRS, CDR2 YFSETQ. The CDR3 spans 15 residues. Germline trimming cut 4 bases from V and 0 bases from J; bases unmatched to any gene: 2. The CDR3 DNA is TGCGCCAGCAGCCAGGGACAGGGGGCCTCCTACGAGCAGTACTTC. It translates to CASSQGQGASYEQYF.

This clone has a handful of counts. The CDR3: CASSLPGNRYEQYF. The CDR3 DNA reads TGCGCCAGCAGCTTGCCTGGAAATAGGTACGAGCAGTACTTC. The rearrangement joins TRBV5-1 to TRBJ2-7, with D uncertain. CDR3 length: 14 residues. V was cut by 1 base and J by 4 bases, with 12 bases left in between. CDR1 is SGHRS, CDR2 YFSETQ, per germline.

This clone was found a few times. CDR3 residues: CASRWTGGEAFF. DNA of the CDR3: TGTGCCAGCAGGTGGACAGGGGGCGAAGCTTTCTTT. This rearrangement joins TRBV6-1 to TRBJ1-1; 11 nucleotides align to TRBD1. The length of the CDR3 is 12 residues. The junction had 2 bases not matched to a gene; V was cut back by 6 bases and J by 8 bases. Germline V gene lookup returns CDR1 MNHNS and CDR2 SASEGT.

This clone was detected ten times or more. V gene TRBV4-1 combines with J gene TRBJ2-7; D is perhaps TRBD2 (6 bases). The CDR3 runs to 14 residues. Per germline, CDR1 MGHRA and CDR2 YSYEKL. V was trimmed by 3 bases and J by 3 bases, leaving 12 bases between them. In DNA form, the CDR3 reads TGCGCCAGCAGCCACCGACTAGGCAACTACGAGCAGTACTTC. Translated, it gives CASSHRLGNYEQYF.

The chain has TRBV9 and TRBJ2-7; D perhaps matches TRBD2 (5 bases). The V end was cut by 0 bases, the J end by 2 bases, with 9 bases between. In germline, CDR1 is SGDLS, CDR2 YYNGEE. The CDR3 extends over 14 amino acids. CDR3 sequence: CASSVDLGAYEQYF. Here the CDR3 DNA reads TGTGCCAGCAGCGTAGATTTGGGAGCCTACGAGCAGTACTTC.

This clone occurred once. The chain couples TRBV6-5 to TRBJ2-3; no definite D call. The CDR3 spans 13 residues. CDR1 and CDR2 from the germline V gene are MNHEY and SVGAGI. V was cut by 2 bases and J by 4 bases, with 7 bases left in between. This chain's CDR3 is CASSYVYPDTQYF. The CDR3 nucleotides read TGTGCCAGCAGTTACGTATATCCAGATACGCAGTATTTT.

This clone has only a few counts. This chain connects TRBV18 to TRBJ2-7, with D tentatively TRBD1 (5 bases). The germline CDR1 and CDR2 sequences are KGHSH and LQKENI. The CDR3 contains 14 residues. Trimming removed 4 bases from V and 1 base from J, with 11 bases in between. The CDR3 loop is CASSLAGQSYEQYF. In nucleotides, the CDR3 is TGTGCCAGCTCACTGGCAGGGCAATCCTACGAGCAGTACTTC.